This TCR beta chain derives from a study of cytomegalovirus exposure and HLA in healthy donors. General study results and limits: Most TCR sequences proved rare, with some public TCRs found in many donors. The study recorded 164 TCR beta chains that were cytomegalovirus-associated.

Using immunoSEQ multiplex PCR, the repertoire was profiled, and TCRdb retains in-frame clones only, with some absent. The data hold about 360,000 clones, with 80% to 90% observed a single time. The CDR3 runs to 15 residues. The germline V gene encodes CDR1 MDHEN and CDR2 SYDVKM. V was trimmed by 3 bases and J by 6 bases, leaving 15 bases between them. Separate from the approximately 670-subject first cohort, the roughly 120-subject validation cohort was the one that the donors belonged to. Comment on this clone: The antigen is unknown.

The chain recombines TRBV28 with TRBJ1-5; the D gene is possibly TRBD1 (6 bases). The origin of this receptor is a woman in her late teens or twenties in good health and CMV-seronegative. The sequencing input was PBMCs. CDR3 bases: TGTGCCAGCAGTTTCGTTGGGGGGGCCGGTCAGCCCCAGCATTTT. It yields the protein CASSFVGGAGQPQHF.